This TCR beta chain was identified during a study of blood T cell repertoires in COVID-19. Study details: COVID-19 samples from acute and convalescent phases originated in the United States, Italy and Spain. T cells, B-cell-depleted T cells, or PBMCs supplied cDNA or gDNA.

Concerning this clone: The sample contains more than one DNA sequence encoding this CDR3.

Patients from Seattle were sampled longitudinally, starting during active infection. Authors' data handling: Reference gene primer amplification yielded estimated nucleated cell counts. Sequenced by immunoSEQ multiplex PCR; TCRdb stores in-frame clones only, minus some. Clone size and V and J calls were adopted from that table, with D and trimming inferred from the DNA. The sample shows over 450,000 clones, 85% to 90% of them seen only once. The V gene lost 0 bases and the J gene lost 1 base, with 9 bases spanning the gap. CDR1 and CDR2 (germline): SGHRS, YFSETQ. This CDR3 is built from 15 residues. The rearrangement joins TRBV5-1 to TRBJ2-3, with D possibly matching TRBD2 (6 bases). The TCR originated in a woman aged 50 to 60 with COVID-19, enrolled during active disease. Specimen: peripheral blood. CDR3 loop: CASSLGPGGTDTQYF. For the CDR3, the DNA is TGCGCCAGCAGCTTGGGCCCGGGGGGCACAGATACGCAGTATTTT.